This TCR beta chain is from a study of shared clonotypes between healthy human individuals. TCRdb keeps only in-frame clones here, not all; method: immunoSEQ multiplex PCR. The sample lists about 1.5 million clones, about 98% occurring once. The V end lost 5 bases, the J end lost 8 bases, and 18 bases lay between the germline ends. Germline CDR1 and CDR2: GTSNPN and SVGIG (reference sequence). This CDR3 has 13 residues. The sample consisted of naive CD4+ T cells sorted from blood. Subset denoted: CD45RA+ positively selected. This clonotype was obtained from a man younger than 40 in good health. The chain carries TRBV30 and TRBJ1-1, with D uncertain. The CDR3 bases are TGTGCCTGGGAGGCAGTGGTCCGCCGCGAAGCTTTCTTT. Translating gives CAWEAVVRREAFF.